Listed here are 25 T cell receptor beta chains from one sample, sequenced in a study of T cell repertoires in cytomegalovirus infection. TCRdb passed the reads through MiXCR, listing each CDR3 protein once. The table lists approximately 750,000 distinct CDR3 sequences, roughly 35% of them singletons. The specimen was PBMCs. The receptor source for this set is a human donor in good health (CMV status not recorded). Some clones in this sample may be carry-over from other donors' samples.

The table lists this clonotype with a count of one. V gene TRBV28 combines with J gene TRBJ1-1; 7 positions match TRBD1. Germline-derived CDR1 and CDR2 are MDHEN and SYDVKM. This CDR3 comprises 16 residues. The trim removed 2 bases at V and 3 bases at J, leaving 9 bases unmatched. The CDR3 protein is CASSLLLTGDHTEAFF. The CDR3 DNA sequence: TGTGCCAGCAGTTTACTTCTCACAGGGGATCACACTGAAGCTTTCTTT. The whole variable domain, filled in from reference TRBV28 and TRBJ1-1, reads DVKVTQSSRYLVKRTGEKVFLECVQDMDHENMFWYRQDPGLGLRLIYFSYDVKMKEKGDIPEGYSVSREKKERFSLILESASTNQTSMYLCASSLLLTGDHTEAFFGQGTRLTVV.

This clonotype has just a few counts. The V gene is TRBV7-2, the J gene TRBJ1-6; weak D call: TRBD1 (6 bases). The ends were cut back, 6 bases at V and 3 bases at J, with 12 bases in the middle. CDR1 and CDR2 from the germline V gene are SGHTA and FQGNSA. CDR3 length equals 15 residues. The CDR3 DNA follows: TGTGCCAGCAGTCCAGGGGATGTCTATAATTCACCCCTCCACTTT. Its protein is CASSPGDVYNSPLHF.

This clonotype was recorded many times. The CDR3 protein is CASSPQGSSNEQFF. CDR3 DNA sequence: TGTGCCAGCAGCCCACAAGGGAGCTCCAATGAGCAGTTCTTC. V gene TRBV7-2 combines with J gene TRBJ2-1, with a weak D call TRBD2 (5 bases). The V end was cut by 5 bases, the J end by 6 bases, with 14 bases between. In germline, CDR1 is SGHTA, CDR2 FQGNSA. The CDR3 spans 14 residues.

This clonotype was seen only a few times. This chain links TRBV7-9 with TRBJ1-4, with a tentative D call TRBD1 (5 bases). Germline CDR1 is SEHNR and CDR2 is FQNEAQ (reference sequence). The length of the CDR3 is 15 residues. V was cut by 7 bases and J by 8 bases, with 20 bases left in between. The CDR3 nucleotides are TGTGCCAGCACTAAACGGGGGGGACGAGAAGAAAAACTGTTTTTT. It yields the protein CASTKRGGREEKLFF.

V and J are TRBV6-1 and TRBJ1-1; 7 bases match TRBD1. V shed 3 bases, J shed 5 bases, and the junction held 6 bases outside the gene matches. The CDR3 length is 14 residues. Looked up from germline, CDR1 is MNHNS and CDR2 is SASEGT. The CDR3 bases are TGTGCCAGCAGTGAGAACAGGGGATGGACTGAAGCTTTCTTT. This gives the protein CASSENRGWTEAFF.

The rearrangement links TRBV28 to TRBJ1-2; 7 bases match TRBD1. The V gene end was trimmed by 5 bases and the J gene end by 3 bases; junction bases not matched to a gene: 6. Germline CDR1 and CDR2: MDHEN and SYDVKM. The length of the CDR3 is 14 residues. Here the CDR3 reads CASSPGTEYYGYTF. In nucleotides, the CDR3 is TGTGCCAGCAGTCCCGGGACAGAGTACTATGGCTACACCTTC.

This clonotype was detected a few times. V is TRBV4-2 and J is TRBJ2-7, with a tentative D call TRBD2 (6 bases). Per the germline V gene, CDR1 is LGHNA and CDR2 is YNFKEQ. V dropped 1 base and J dropped 2 bases, with 15 bases sitting between them. This CDR3 comprises 16 residues. DNA of the CDR3: TGTGCCAGCAGCCAAGGGGGAGGTCTCGTTGCCTACGAGCAGTACTTC. Its protein is CASSQGGGLVAYEQYF.

The chain links TRBV20-1 to TRBJ1-5, with TRBD1 matching over 8 bases. Germline V CDR1 and CDR2: DFQATT, SNEGSKA (reference sequence). This CDR3 has 14 amino acids. V dropped 2 bases and J dropped 6; count of bases not matched to a gene: 6. The CDR3, as DNA: TGCAGTGCTAGAATCAGGGGGCTCGGTCAGCCCCAGCATTTT. It translates to CSARIRGLGQPQHF.

This clonotype was detected many times. V gene TRBV7-8 combines with J gene TRBJ1-6, with D possibly being TRBD1 (6 bases). The CDR3 covers 18 residues. The V gene's germline CDR1 is SGHVS and CDR2 FQNEAQ. V was shortened by 5 bases and J by 0 bases, with 17 bases between the two germline ends. The CDR3 DNA reads TGTGCCAGCAGCCAACGTCCAGGGGCTAGCTCCTATAATTCACCCCTCCACTTT. Its translation: CASSQRPGASSYNSPLHF.

This clonotype appeared once. This rearrangement joins TRBV7-8 to TRBJ2-1; D tentatively fits TRBD1 or TRBD2 (6 bases each). Looked up from germline, CDR1 is SGHVS and CDR2 is FQNEAQ. The V gene lost 1 base and the J gene lost 10 bases, with 14 bases spanning the gap. The CDR3 extends over 14 amino acids. This chain's CDR3 is CASSLVEGEREQFF. Written as DNA, the CDR3 is TGTGCCAGCAGCTTAGTGGAGGGGGAGAGGGAGCAGTTCTTC.

This clonotype was seen a single time. The V gene is TRBV3-1, the J gene TRBJ2-3, with D perhaps TRBD2 (5 bases). Trimming left V 3 bases short and J 2 bases short, with 12 bases between. This CDR3 is 15 amino acids long. CDR1 and CDR2 (germline): LGHDT, YNNKEL (reference sequence). The CDR3 is CASSHGLDTTDTQYF. The CDR3 DNA reads as TGTGCCAGCAGCCATGGACTGGATACCACAGATACGCAGTATTTT.

The V call is TRBV12-3 or TRBV12-4, the J call TRBJ2-2; the D gene is possibly TRBD2 (6 bases). With 3 bases removed from V and 4 bases from J, the gap between germline ends came to 15 bases. The length of the CDR3 is 16 residues. CDR3 coding DNA: TGTGCCAGCAGTTTCGCTACCCCCGGGGGCACCGGGGAGCTGTTTTTT. Protein sequence: CASSFATPGGTGELFF.

J is TRBJ1-5 and V is TRBV12-3 or TRBV12-4; no reliable D call. The CDR3 is 15 amino acids. The V end was cut by 2 bases, the J end by 2 bases, with 10 bases between. Written as DNA, the CDR3 is TGTGCCAGCAGTTTATTAGGGTTGGGCAATCAGCCCCAGCATTTT. This encodes CASSLLGLGNQPQHF.

This clonotype was observed many times. CDR3 loop: CASSWDREHEQYF. The DNA for the CDR3 is TGTGCCAGCAGCTGGGACAGGGAGCACGAGCAGTACTTC. V is TRBV7-8 and J is TRBJ2-7; 9 nucleotides match TRBD1. The CDR3 is 13 amino acids. Trimming cost V 4 bases and J 5 bases; bases outside gene matches: 3. Germline-derived CDR1 and CDR2 are SGHVS and FQNEAQ.

This clonotype was found a few times. The chain links TRBV12-3 or TRBV12-4 to TRBJ1-2; 9 bases fit TRBD1. This CDR3 has 14 residues. Germline trimming cut 6 bases from V and 13 bases from J; bases unmatched to any gene: 15. CDR3 coding DNA: TGTGCCAGCAGAGTAACAGGGGGCCGTGGTCGCTCCACCTTC. The encoded protein is CASRVTGGRGRSTF.

The rearrangement joins TRBV6-8 to TRBJ2-7; 10 positions agree with TRBD1. Germline assignment: CDR1 MNHGY and CDR2 SAAAGT. The junction had 8 bases not matched to a gene; V was cut back by 2 bases and J by 7 bases. CDR3 length equals 15 residues. The CDR3 sequence: CASSYTGTGAWEQYF. CDR3 nucleotides: TGTGCCAGCAGTTACACCGGGACAGGGGCGTGGGAGCAGTACTTC.

This chain connects TRBV2 to TRBJ2-2; D gene uncertain. This CDR3 is built from 12 residues. Deletions cut 6 bases from V and 6 bases from J, with 8 bases between. Looked up from germline, CDR1 is SNHLY and CDR2 is FYNNEI. CDR3 coding DNA: TGTGCCAGCAGCCCGGAGTCCGGGGAGCTGTTTTTT. It translates to CASSPESGELFF.

In this sample, this clonotype turned up a few times. The chain has TRBV19 and TRBJ2-5; D remains ambiguous. Trimming took 5 bases from V and 5 from J, leaving 12 bases between them. The germline V gene has CDR1 LNHDA and CDR2 SQIVND (reference sequence). The length of the CDR3 is 13 residues. The CDR3 protein is CASSRAPAETQYF. CDR3 coding DNA: TGTGCCAGTAGTCGGGCTCCGGCGGAGACCCAGTACTTC.

This clonotype was counted between two and nine times. The chain employs TRBV6-1 and TRBJ2-4; D not resolved. The CDR3 spans 13 residues. CDR1 and CDR2 (germline): MNHNS, SASEGT. Trimming shortened V by 2 bases and J by 6 bases, and 8 bases separated the two germline ends. The CDR3 DNA reads TGTGCCAGCAGTGAAATGGAAGGAAACATTCAGTACTTC. Translated: CASSEMEGNIQYF.

This clonotype was seen ten or more times. The gene calls are TRBV11-2 and TRBJ2-5, with 10 nucleotides matching TRBD2. The V and J ends lost 6 bases and 4 bases, in that order; junction bases with no gene match: 8. The V gene's germline CDR1 is SGHAT and CDR2 FQNNGV. The CDR3 totals 15 residues. Here the CDR3 reads CASSRSGRGGETQYF. CDR3 nucleotides: TGTGCCAGCAGTCGAAGCGGGAGGGGGGGAGAGACCCAGTACTTC.

Many counts were recorded for this clonotype. The J gene is TRBJ1-2, the V gene TRBV7-2; 7 bases align to TRBD1. V trimming: 5 bases; J trimming: 4 bases; junction bases outside the gene matches: 10. The CDR3 is made up of 15 amino acids. Germline CDR1 is SGHTA and CDR2 is FQGNSA. This CDR3 is CASSTRTGVTYGYTF. The DNA for the CDR3 is TGTGCCAGCAGCACAAGGACAGGAGTCACCTATGGCTACACCTTC.

This clonotype was counted between two and nine times. This rearrangement joins TRBV10-3 to TRBJ1-4; D ambiguous. Germline assignment: CDR1 ENHRY and CDR2 SYGVKD. The germline V and J ends were trimmed by 11 bases and 5 bases, with 15 bases remaining between them. The CDR3 has 13 amino acids. DNA for the CDR3: TGTGCCGCCAGGACCGAAGTCAATGAAAAACTGTTTTTT. Its translation: CAARTEVNEKLFF.

The CDR3 region is CASSDQGRNTF. In DNA, the CDR3 is TGTGCCAGCTCTGACCAAGGGAGGAACACCTTC. The V gene is TRBV18, the J gene TRBJ1-2; no reliable D call. Between the trimmed V and J ends, which lost 6 bases and 12 bases, there was a span of 14 bases. The length of the CDR3 is 11 residues. CDR1 is KGHSH and CDR2 is LQKENI in the germline V gene. Based on the CDR3 plus reference TRBV18 and TRBJ1-2, the full variable domain is NAGVMQNPRHLVRRRGQEARLRCSPMKGHSHVYWYRQLPEEGLKFMVYLQKENIIDESGMPKERFSAEFPKEGPSILRIQQVVRGDSAAYFCASSDQGRNTFGSGTRLTVV.

The chain recombines TRBV28 with TRBJ2-7, with D possibly TRBD1 on 5 matching bases. CDR3 length: 15 residues. Germline V gives CDR1 MDHEN, CDR2 SYDVKM. V lost 4 bases, J lost 8 bases, and 21 bases lay in between. The CDR3 DNA reads as TGTGCCAGCAGTTCCTGGTTATCCCTAGGGGTAAAGCAGTACTTC. Amino acids: CASSSWLSLGVKQYF.

The chain couples TRBV7-3 to TRBJ2-4; 9 nucleotides line up with TRBD2. Trimming at V came to 3 bases and at J to 7 bases, leaving 13 bases not matched to a gene. Germline CDR1 and CDR2: SGHTA and FQGTGA. The CDR3 length is 17 residues. This CDR3 reads CASSFYGLAIGNNIQYF. In DNA, the CDR3 is TGTGCCAGCAGCTTTTACGGACTAGCGATCGGTAATAACATTCAGTACTTC.